This entry lists 15 T cell receptor beta chains sequenced from one sample in a study of blood T cells in healthy people across ages. Then a second PCR, running about 7 to 11 cycles, was carried out with a sample-barcoded 5' primer and a J-beta primer mix. Each CDR3 protein is one row after TCRdb ran MiXCR on the 5' RACE reads. The data show about 640,000 distinct CDR3 sequences, with 58% seen just once and roughly 34% held by the top ten. The sequenced material came from blood. Receptors were obtained from a man in his sixties in good health.

The V call is TRBV20-1, the J call TRBJ2-7; D perhaps matches TRBD1 (6 bases). Trimming took off 1 base at V and 4 bases at J, with 14 bases between the two ends. The CDR3 is 14 residues long. CDR1 DFQATT and CDR2 SNEGSKA come from the germline V gene (reference sequence). The CDR3 region is CSARAAGAVYEQYF. The CDR3 DNA is TGCAGTGCTAGAGCCGCAGGGGCGGTTTACGAGCAGTACTTC.

This chain connects TRBV9 to TRBJ2-1, with D tentatively TRBD1 (6 bases). Trimming pared 4 bases from V and 5 bases from J, leaving 13 bases between. The germline CDR1 and CDR2 sequences are SGDLS and YYNGEE. This CDR3 has 14 amino acids. The CDR3 DNA reads TGTGCCAGCAGCCCCCGGGACACGAACAATGAGCAGTTCTTC. The encoded protein is CASSPRDTNNEQFF.

V gene TRBV20-1 combines with J gene TRBJ2-3; D possibly corresponds to TRBD2 (5 bases). The CDR3 runs 13 residues. The V gene lost 5 bases and the J gene lost 2 bases, with 11 bases spanning the gap. In germline, CDR1 is DFQATT, CDR2 SNEGSKA (reference sequence). The CDR3 nucleotides read TGCAGTGCTCCGGAGCGGTTCACAGATACGCAGTATTTT. Translated, it gives CSAPERFTDTQYF.

This clonotype was counted once. The chain is built from TRBV3-1 and TRBJ2-1; 8 bases are shared with TRBD2. With V trimmed by 4 bases and J by 0 bases, 11 bases remained unmatched. The CDR3 runs 18 residues. Germline V gene data show CDR1 as LGHDT and CDR2 as YNNKEL (reference sequence). This CDR3 is CASSRRGSGVSSYNEQFF. The CDR3 region has the DNA TGTGCCAGCAGCCGGCGGGGTAGCGGGGTAAGCTCCTACAATGAGCAGTTCTTC.

This clonotype was picked up a small number of times. The V call is TRBV7-2, the J call TRBJ1-1; D remains ambiguous. Trimming pared 0 bases from V and 6 bases from J, leaving 11 bases between. Germline CDR1 and CDR2: SGHTA and FQGNSA. This CDR3 is built from 14 residues. CDR3: CASSLAFRSPEAFF. The CDR3 coding sequence is TGTGCCAGCAGCTTAGCTTTCAGGTCTCCTGAAGCTTTCTTT.

This sequence joins TRBV4-1 and TRBJ2-5; 10 bases agree with TRBD1. The J call may be mistaken, given a closer DNA end match to TRBJ2-7. The CDR3 contains 14 residues. The germline gives CDR1 MGHRA, CDR2 YSYEKL. CDR3 in amino acids: CASSRGQGDREQYF. The CDR3 coding sequence is TGCGCCAGCAGCCGCGGACAGGGGGATCGCGAGCAGTACTTC.

V and J are TRBV7-9 and TRBJ2-1; weak D call: TRBD1 (6 bases). The CDR3 totals 13 residues. The germline CDR1 and CDR2 sequences are SEHNR and FQNEAQ (reference sequence). V was trimmed by 3 bases and J by 4 bases, leaving 7 bases between them. The CDR3 bases are TGTGCCAGCAGCTTCCAGGGGTACAATGAGCAGTTCTTC. This codes for CASSFQGYNEQFF.

This rearrangement joins TRBV12-3 or TRBV12-4 to TRBJ2-3, with TRBD1 matching 7 bases. The CDR3 is 14 residues long. Germline trimming cut 5 bases from V and 2 bases from J; bases unmatched to any gene: 4. In DNA, the CDR3 is TGTGCCAGCAGTAAGACAGGGATCACAGATACGCAGTATTTT. Its protein is CASSKTGITDTQYF.

The table lists this clonotype with a few counts. The chain couples TRBV7-2 to TRBJ2-5; D is tentatively TRBD1 or TRBD2 (6 bases each). The CDR3 has 15 amino acids. Germline assignment: CDR1 SGHTA and CDR2 FQGNSA. V lost 5 bases, J lost 4 bases, and 17 bases lay in between. The CDR3 protein is CASSLGPGAGETQYF. In DNA, the CDR3 is TGTGCCAGCAGCCTTGGTCCGGGGGCAGGAGAGACCCAGTACTTC.

The chain combines TRBV12-3 or TRBV12-4 with TRBJ1-5; 11 bases agree with TRBD1. The V segment lost 2 bases and the J segment 0 bases; nucleotides outside the gene matches: 12. There are 20 residues in the CDR3. CDR3 sequence: CASSLSILGQGAYSNQPQHF. CDR3 coding DNA: TGTGCCAGCAGTTTAAGTATACTTGGACAGGGGGCTTATAGCAATCAGCCCCAGCATTTT.

The chain couples TRBV20-1 to TRBJ2-5; the D call may be TRBD1 or TRBD2 (5 bases each). Gene TRBJ2-7 matches the end of the DNA better, so the J call may be wrong. CDR1 DFQATT and CDR2 SNEGSKA come from the germline V gene (reference sequence). CDR3 length: 13 amino acids. The CDR3 DNA reads TGCAGTGCCCCAGATGAGGGGCGGCACGAGCAGTACTTC. This encodes CSAPDEGRHEQYF.

The CDR3 loop is CASSPPGQGTDGYTF. Written as DNA, the CDR3 is TGTGCCAGCAGTCCACCGGGACAGGGGACCGATGGCTACACCTTC. The chain is built from TRBV28 and TRBJ1-2; 10 positions agree with TRBD1. V lost 5 bases, J lost 6 bases, and 9 bases stayed unmatched. From germline, CDR1 is MDHEN and CDR2 SYDVKM. The CDR3 is 15 amino acids.

The chain links TRBV10-2 to TRBJ2-5; D gene ambiguous. V was pared by 2 bases and J by 1 base, with 8 bases between. Germline CDR1 and CDR2: WSHSY and SAAADI. The CDR3 is 14 amino acids. This CDR3 reads CASSEQTPQETQYF. In nucleotides, the CDR3 is TGCGCCAGCAGTGAGCAGACACCCCAAGAGACCCAGTACTTC.

In nucleotides, the CDR3 is TGCGCCATTCAGACAGGCGCCTACGAGCAGTACTTC. Its protein is CAIQTGAYEQYF. This chain joins TRBV10-1 and TRBJ2-7; a possible D gene is TRBD1 (6 bases). CDR1 WNHNN and CDR2 SYGVQD come from the germline V gene (reference sequence). V gave up 10 bases and J gave up 2 bases, with 12 bases separating them. This CDR3 comprises 12 residues.

The chain uses TRBV2 and TRBJ1-1; tentatively, D is TRBD1 (6 bases). CDR1 and CDR2 (germline): SNHLY, FYNNEI. V was shortened by 5 bases and J by 1 base, with 8 bases between the two germline ends. The CDR3 length is 13 residues. The CDR3 sequence is CASSNRENTEAFF. The CDR3 DNA is TGTGCCAGCAGTAACAGGGAGAACACTGAAGCTTTCTTT.